This TCR beta chain was recovered during a study of Ad26.COV2.S vaccination and SARS-CoV-2 variants. Across the study: Donor got 5x10^10 or 1x10^11 viral particles of Ad26.COV2.S. General study results and limits: Among vaccine recipients, spike-specific TCR breadth exceeded that of placebo recipients. Vaccinees and placebo recipients showed similar non-spike TCR breadth.

As concerns this clone: Antigen specificity is unknown.

Treatment given: approximately 18 received Ad26.COV2.S at low or high dose, single or two shots; about 5 received placebo; per-sample allocation not given. On day 63 after the first injection, vaccine and placebo recipients gave samples. Boston provided a donor who was an adult aged 18-55 years. V was clipped by 4 bases and J by 3 bases, with 13 bases between them. The CDR3 has 14 amino acids. Looked up from germline, CDR1 is SGHNT and CDR2 is YYREEE (reference sequence). Clones were read by immunoSEQ multiplex PCR, and TCRdb kept only the in-frame ones, dropping some. The table includes about half a million clones, about nine tenths detected once.

This receptor was taken from a person aged 18 to 59 who received the Ad26.COV2.S COVID-19 vaccine or a placebo. The sample here was peripheral blood, taken in a trial of Ad26.COV2.S vaccine versus placebo. This chain connects TRBV5-4 to TRBJ1-2, with TRBD1 as a possible D gene (5 bases). CDR3 nucleotide sequence: TGTGCCAGCAGCCTTCCAGGGTCTGACTATGGCTACACCTTC. Translated, it gives CASSLPGSDYGYTF.